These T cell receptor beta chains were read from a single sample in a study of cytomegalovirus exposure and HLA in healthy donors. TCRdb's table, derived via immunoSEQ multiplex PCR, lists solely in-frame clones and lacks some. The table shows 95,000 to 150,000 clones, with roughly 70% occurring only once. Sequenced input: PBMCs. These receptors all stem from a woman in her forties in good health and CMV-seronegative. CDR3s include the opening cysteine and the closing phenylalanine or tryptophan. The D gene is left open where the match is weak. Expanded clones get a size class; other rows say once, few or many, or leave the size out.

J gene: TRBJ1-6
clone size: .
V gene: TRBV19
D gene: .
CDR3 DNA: TGTGCCAGTAGTATCCCCCACAGGGTGAATTCACCCCTCCACTTT
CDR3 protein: CASSIPHRVNSPLHF

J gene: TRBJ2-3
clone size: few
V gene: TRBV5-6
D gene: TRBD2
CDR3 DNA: TGTGCCAGCAGCTTGGGCCTGGGACTAGCGGCCACAGATACGCAGTATTTT
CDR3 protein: CASSLGLGLAATDTQYF

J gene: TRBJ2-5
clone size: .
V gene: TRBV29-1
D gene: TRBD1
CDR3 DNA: TGCAGCGTTGTGAGGGGGCGGGAAGAGACCCAGTACTTC
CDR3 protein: CSVVRGREETQYF

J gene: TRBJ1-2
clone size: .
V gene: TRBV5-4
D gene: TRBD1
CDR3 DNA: TGTGCCAGCAGCCGGGACAGGCAAACTAACTATGGCTACACCTTC
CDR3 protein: CASSRDRQTNYGYTF

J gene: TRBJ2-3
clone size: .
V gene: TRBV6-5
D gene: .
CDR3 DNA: TGTGCCAGCAGTTACTCTCCGTTGGATACGCAGTATTTT
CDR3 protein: CASSYSPLDTQYF

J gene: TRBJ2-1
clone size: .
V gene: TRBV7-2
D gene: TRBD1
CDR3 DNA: TGTGCCAGCAGCTGGAAACAGGGGGCCTACAATGAGCAGTTCTTC
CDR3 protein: CASSWKQGAYNEQFF

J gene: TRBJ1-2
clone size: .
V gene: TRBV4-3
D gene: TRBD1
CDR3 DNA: TGCGCCAGCAGCCCTGAAACCAACCGACAGGGGGGTGGCTACACCTTC
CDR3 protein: CASSPETNRQGGGYTF

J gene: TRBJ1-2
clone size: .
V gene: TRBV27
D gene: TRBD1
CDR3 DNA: TGTGCCAGCAGTCCCACAGACAGGGTCCATGGCTACACCTTC
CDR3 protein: CASSPTDRVHGYTF

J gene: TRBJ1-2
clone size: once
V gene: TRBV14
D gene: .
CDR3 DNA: TGTGCCAGCAGCCCTGGGGCAGTTAACTATGGCTACACCTTC
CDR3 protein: CASSPGAVNYGYTF

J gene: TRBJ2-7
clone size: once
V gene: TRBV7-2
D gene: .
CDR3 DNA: TGTGCCAGCAGCTTAGTTGCAGGGCAACCACACGAGCAGTACTTC
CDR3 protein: CASSLVAGQPHEQYF

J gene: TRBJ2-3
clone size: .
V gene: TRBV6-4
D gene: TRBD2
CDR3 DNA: TGTGCCAGCAGTGACTCGTCGAGCGGGAGTGATACGCAGTATTTT
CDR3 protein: CASSDSSSGSDTQYF

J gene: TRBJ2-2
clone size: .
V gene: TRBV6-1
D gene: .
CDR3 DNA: TGTGCCAGCAGTGACACCACATGGGGAGAGACGGACAACACCGGGGAGCTGTTTTTT
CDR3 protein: CASSDTTWGETDNTGELFF

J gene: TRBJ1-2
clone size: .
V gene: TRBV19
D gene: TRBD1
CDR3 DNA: TGTGCCAGTAGTATAGGGACAGGGGACGGCTACACCTTC
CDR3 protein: CASSIGTGDGYTF

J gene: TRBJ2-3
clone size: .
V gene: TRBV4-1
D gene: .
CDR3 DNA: TGCGCCAGCAGCCGAGGAGCCCTGTACCTCACAGATACGCAGTATTTT
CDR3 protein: CASSRGALYLTDTQYF

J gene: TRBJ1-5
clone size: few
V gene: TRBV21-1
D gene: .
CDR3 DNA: TGTGCCAGCAGCGCTTCGAGCTACAGGGTTGGGAGCAATCAGCCCCAGCATTTT
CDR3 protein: CASSASSYRVGSNQPQHF